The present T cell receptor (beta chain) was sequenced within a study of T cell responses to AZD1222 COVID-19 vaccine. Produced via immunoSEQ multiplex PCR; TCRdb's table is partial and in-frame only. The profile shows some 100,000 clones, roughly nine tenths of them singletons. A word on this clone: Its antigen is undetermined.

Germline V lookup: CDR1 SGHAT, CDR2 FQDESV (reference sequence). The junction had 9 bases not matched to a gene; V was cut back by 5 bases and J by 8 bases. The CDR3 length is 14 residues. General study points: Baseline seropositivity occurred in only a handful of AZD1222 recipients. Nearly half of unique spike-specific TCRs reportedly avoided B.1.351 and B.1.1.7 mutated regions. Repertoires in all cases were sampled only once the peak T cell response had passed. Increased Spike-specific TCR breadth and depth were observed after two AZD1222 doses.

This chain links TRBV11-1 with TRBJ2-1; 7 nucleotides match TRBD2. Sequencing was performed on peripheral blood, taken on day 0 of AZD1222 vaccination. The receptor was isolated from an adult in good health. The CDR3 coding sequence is TGTGCCAGCAGCCTCAGTCGGGGGGTGGATGAGCAGTTCTTC. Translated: CASSLSRGVDEQFF.